The 4 T cell receptor beta chains below come from one sample, sequenced in a study of cytomegalovirus exposure and HLA in healthy donors. Libraries were prepared by immunoSEQ multiplex PCR; TCRdb keeps only in-frame clonotypes and omits some of them. The sample has about 220,000 clones, 80% to 90% seen once. The specimen was PBMCs. The receptor set was obtained from a woman between 18 and 29 years old in good health and CMV-seronegative.

V usage is TRBV29-1 and J usage is TRBJ1-1; D gene ambiguous. V was cut by 0 bases and J by 12 bases, with 17 bases left in between. The germline CDR1 and CDR2 sequences are SQVTM and ANQGSEA. The CDR3 is 13 amino acids. The CDR3 loop reads CSVEDQEQRRTFF. In DNA, the CDR3 is TGCAGCGTTGAAGATCAGGAACAGAGAAGGACTTTCTTT.

The chain uses TRBV2 and TRBJ2-7; 8 bases align to TRBD2. V trimming: 2 bases; J trimming: 3 bases; junction bases outside the gene matches: 3. The CDR3 contains 14 residues. Germline V CDR1 and CDR2: SNHLY, FYNNEI. CDR3 in amino acids: CASSELAGFYEQYF. CDR3 nucleotides: TGTGCCAGCAGTGAACTAGCGGGTTTCTACGAGCAGTACTTC.

The rearrangement uses TRBV2 and TRBJ2-3, with 8 bases aligning to TRBD2. The CDR3 is 16 residues long. Germline V CDR1 and CDR2: SNHLY, FYNNEI. V was clipped by 6 bases and J by 0 bases; unmatched bases: 8. CDR3: CASRLGLAESTDTQYF. In DNA form, the CDR3 reads TGTGCCAGCAGACTCGGACTAGCCGAGAGCACAGATACGCAGTATTTT.

J is TRBJ2-1 and V is TRBV19; 9 nucleotides agree with TRBD2. V shed 7 bases and J 6 bases; nucleotides not matched to a gene: 13. In germline, CDR1 is LNHDA, CDR2 SQIVND (reference sequence). The CDR3 covers 16 residues. CDR3 sequence (DNA): TGTGCCAGTATACGGGGAACTAGCGGGCGTCCCAATGAGCAGTTCTTC. Translating gives CASIRGTSGRPNEQFF.